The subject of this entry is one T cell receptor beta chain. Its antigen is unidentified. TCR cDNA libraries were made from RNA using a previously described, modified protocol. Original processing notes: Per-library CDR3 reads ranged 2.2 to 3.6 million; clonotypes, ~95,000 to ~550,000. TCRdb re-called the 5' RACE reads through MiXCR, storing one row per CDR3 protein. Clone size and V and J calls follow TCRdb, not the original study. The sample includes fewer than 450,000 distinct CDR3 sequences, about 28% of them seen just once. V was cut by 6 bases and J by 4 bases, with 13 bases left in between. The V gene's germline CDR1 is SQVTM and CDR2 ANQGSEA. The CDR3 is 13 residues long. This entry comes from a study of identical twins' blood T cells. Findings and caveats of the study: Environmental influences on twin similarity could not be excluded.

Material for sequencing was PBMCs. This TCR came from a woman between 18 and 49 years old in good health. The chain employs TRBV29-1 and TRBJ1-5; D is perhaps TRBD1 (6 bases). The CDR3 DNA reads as TGCAGCGTCCAACAGGGTTGGAATCAGCCCCAGCATTTT. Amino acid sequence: CSVQQGWNQPQHF.